These 26 T cell receptor beta chains were all obtained from the same sample, sequenced in a study of cytomegalovirus exposure and HLA in healthy donors. The PCR used 60 Vbeta and 13 Jbeta primers. Produced via immunoSEQ multiplex PCR; TCRdb's table is partial and in-frame only. This sample has about 62,000 clones, with around 80% found just once. Sample: PBMCs. The receptors originated from a man aged 40-49 years in good health and CMV-seronegative.

The chain employs TRBV6-5 and TRBJ1-6, with 9 bases that match TRBD1. After removal of 6 bases from V and 5 bases from J, the junction contained 2 bases not matched to a gene. This CDR3 contains 14 residues. Germline V gene sequence: CDR1 MNHEY, CDR2 SVGAGI. CDR3 residues: CASRRQGDNSPLHF. The CDR3 bases are TGTGCCAGCAGGAGACAGGGGGATAATTCACCCCTCCACTTT.

Only a few counts were recorded for this clone. The J gene is TRBJ2-5, the V gene TRBV6-5; D is unclear. Germline CDR1 is MNHEY and CDR2 is SVGAGI. The CDR3 contains 13 residues. Trimming stripped 0 bases from V and 3 bases from J, with 5 bases between. CDR3 sequence reads: CASSYSAEETQYF. Written as DNA, the CDR3 is TGTGCCAGCAGTTACTCGGCAGAAGAGACCCAGTACTTC.

V is TRBV5-1 and J is TRBJ2-3, with D perhaps TRBD2 (7 bases). The V gene lost 6 bases and the J gene lost 1 base, with 12 bases spanning the gap. Per the germline V gene, CDR1 is SGHRS and CDR2 is YFSETQ. This CDR3 has 14 residues. The CDR3 DNA is TGCGCCAGCAAAGGGGGAGGGGGCACAGATACGCAGTATTTT. It translates to CASKGGGGTDTQYF.

This clone was observed a handful of times. V gene TRBV4-1 combines with J gene TRBJ1-2, with D perhaps matching TRBD1 (5 bases). V gave up 3 bases and J gave up 4 bases, with 15 bases separating them. Germline lookup yields CDR1 MGHRA and CDR2 YSYEKL. The CDR3 has 15 amino acids. The chain's CDR3 is CASSQGWGGGYGYTF. The CDR3 DNA reads as TGCGCCAGCAGCCAGGGCTGGGGGGGAGGCTATGGCTACACCTTC.

This chain links TRBV5-4 with TRBJ2-1; 7 positions match TRBD1. The V gene end was trimmed by 4 bases and the J gene end by 7 bases; junction bases not matched to a gene: 11. CDR1 is SGHNT and CDR2 is YYREEE in the germline V gene (reference sequence). This CDR3 is 15 amino acids long. This CDR3 reads CASSVAAGTANEQFF. CDR3 nucleotides: TGTGCCAGCAGCGTGGCTGCCGGGACAGCGAATGAGCAGTTCTTC.

The CDR3 protein is CASSLGVTGGLNEQFF. Written as DNA, the CDR3 is TGTGCCAGCAGCTTAGGGGTTACAGGGGGCCTAAATGAGCAGTTCTTC. The chain has TRBV11-2 and TRBJ2-1; TRBD1 matches 9 bases. The CDR3 length is 16 residues. The junction had 8 bases not matched to a gene; V was cut back by 1 base and J by 7 bases. CDR1 and CDR2 (germline): SGHAT, FQNNGV.

The chain is built from TRBV6-5 and TRBJ1-3; 7 bases line up with TRBD1. Germline CDR1 MNHEY, CDR2 SVGAGI. This CDR3 region has 14 residues. After removal of 6 bases from V and 4 bases from J, the junction contained 6 bases not matched to a gene. The CDR3 region has the DNA TGTGCCAGCAGGAACAGGGGACCGGGAAACACCATATATTTT. It specifies CASRNRGPGNTIYF.

The V call is TRBV28, the J call TRBJ1-2, with D possibly TRBD1 on 5 matching bases. The germline gives CDR1 MDHEN, CDR2 SYDVKM. Trimming removed 4 bases at V and 4 bases at J, with 16 bases between. The CDR3 length is 15 residues. As DNA, the CDR3 is TGTGCCAGCAGTTCCTCACAGGAGGGCTCCTATGGCTACACCTTC. Translating gives CASSSSQEGSYGYTF.

This chain links TRBV10-3 with TRBJ2-3; 7 bases are shared with TRBD2. Germline V CDR1 and CDR2: ENHRY, SYGVKD. CDR3 length equals 17 residues. With V trimmed by 0 bases and J by 4 bases, 10 bases remained unmatched. CDR3 coding DNA: TGTGCCATCAGTGAGTCGGTCCCGGGAGGCGGCGCAGATACGCAGTATTTT. It is translated as CAISESVPGGGADTQYF.

The chain uses TRBV6-5 and TRBJ1-1; D is possibly TRBD1 (5 bases). Germline lookup yields CDR1 MNHEY and CDR2 SVGAGI. The CDR3 consists of 14 residues. Trimming took off 3 bases at V and 6 bases at J, with 14 bases between the two ends. As DNA, the CDR3 is TGTGCCAGCAGTTATCACGACAGTGTACCTGAAGCTTTCTTT. It codes for CASSYHDSVPEAFF.

The chain combines TRBV10-3 with TRBJ2-5; no reliable D call. CDR1 and CDR2 from the germline V gene are ENHRY and SYGVKD. Deletions cut 10 bases from V and 3 bases from J, with 9 bases between. The CDR3 extends over 11 amino acids. The CDR3 nucleotides read TGTGCCACCGCGGAAGAAGAGACCCAGTACTTC. This encodes CATAEEETQYF.

This clone showed up just a few times. J is TRBJ1-1 and V is TRBV27; D might be TRBD1 (5 bases). The ends were cut back, 5 bases at V and 3 bases at J, with 13 bases in the middle. CDR3 length equals 14 residues. Looked up from germline, CDR1 is MNHEY and CDR2 is SMNVEV (reference sequence). For the CDR3, the DNA is TGTGCCAGCAGTCAGGGAAGGAGGGACACTGAAGCTTTCTTT. Amino acid sequence: CASSQGRRDTEAFF.

The rearrangement uses TRBV11-2 and TRBJ1-3; D ambiguous. Looked up from germline, CDR1 is SGHAT and CDR2 is FQNNGV. Between the trimmed V and J ends, which lost 3 bases and 0 bases, there was a span of 18 bases. The CDR3 length is 18 residues. CDR3 amino acids: CASSFFLAGQNSGNTIYF. The CDR3 DNA is TGTGCCAGCAGCTTCTTTTTGGCAGGTCAAAACTCTGGAAACACCATATATTTT.

The V and J genes are TRBV6-5 and TRBJ2-7, with D perhaps matching TRBD1 (5 bases). The germline V gene has CDR1 MNHEY and CDR2 SVGAGI. This CDR3 has 14 residues. The V end lost 5 bases, the J end lost 2 bases, and 13 bases lay between the germline ends. The CDR3 region has the DNA TGTGCCAGCAGTCCAATAGACAGTCCCTACGAGCAGTACTTC. This codes for CASSPIDSPYEQYF.

V gene TRBV2 combines with J gene TRBJ1-2; D is uncertain. The CDR3 extends over 11 amino acids. Germline V gene data show CDR1 as SNHLY and CDR2 as FYNNEI. V was clipped by 3 bases and J by 6 bases, with 5 bases between them. The DNA for the CDR3 is TGTGCCAGCAGTGATTTTAATGGCTACACCTTC. Translated: CASSDFNGYTF.

The V call is TRBV7-9, the J call TRBJ1-1, with 7 bases identical to TRBD1. After removal of 5 bases from V and 7 bases from J, the junction contained 10 bases not matched to a gene. Germline assignment: CDR1 SEHNR and CDR2 FQNEAQ (reference sequence). The CDR3 totals 14 residues. The CDR3 reads CASSAQGQTGEAFF. In nucleotides, the CDR3 is TGTGCCAGCAGCGCCCAGGGACAGACGGGTGAAGCTTTCTTT. The full variable domain, its missing parts supplied by reference TRBV7-9 and TRBJ1-1, is DTGVSQNPRHKITKRGQNVTFRCDPISEHNRLYWYRQTLGQGPEFLTYFQNEAQLEKSRLLSDRFSAERPKGSFSTLEIQRTEQGDSAMYLCASSAQGQTGEAFFGQGTRLTVV.

This clone was detected once. The rearrangement uses TRBV4-1 and TRBJ1-2, with unresolved D. Trimming stripped 0 bases from V and 0 bases from J, with 8 bases between. Germline V gene data show CDR1 as MGHRA and CDR2 as YSYEKL. This CDR3 contains 15 residues. CDR3 in DNA: TGCGCCAGCAGCCAAGATCTCGGGACTAACTATGGCTACACCTTC. It is translated as CASSQDLGTNYGYTF.

This clone was recorded only once. The chain employs TRBV19 and TRBJ2-3; maybe TRBD2 (5 bases). V lost 6 bases and J 3 bases, leaving 19 bases between the germline ends. This CDR3 is built from 16 residues. Germline loops: CDR1 LNHDA, CDR2 SQIVND (reference sequence). The CDR3 DNA reads TGTGCCAGTAGCCACCCCCTAGGGAGCGGAACAGATACGCAGTATTTT. Encoded protein: CASSHPLGSGTDTQYF.

V usage is TRBV6-8 and J usage is TRBJ2-3; 7 nucleotides align to TRBD1. V was pared by 7 bases and J by 1 base, with 20 bases of the junction left unmatched. Germline assignment: CDR1 MNHGY and CDR2 SAAAGT. The CDR3 runs 19 residues. The CDR3 loop reads CASNMDRTLSIARTDTQYF. The CDR3 nucleotides read TGTGCCAGCAATATGGACAGGACACTCTCAATTGCACGCACAGATACGCAGTATTTT.

This chain joins TRBV7-9 and TRBJ2-2; D is unclear. CDR3 length: 11 residues. Germline CDR1 SEHNR, CDR2 FQNEAQ (reference sequence). V was shortened by 2 bases and J by 9 bases, with 4 bases between the two germline ends. The CDR3 reads CASSLYRELFF. In nucleotides, the CDR3 is TGTGCCAGCAGCTTATATAGGGAGCTGTTTTTT.

This chain uses TRBV9 with TRBJ1-2; D is undetermined. This CDR3 has 14 residues. V lost 4 bases and J lost 0, with 10 bases in between. In germline, CDR1 is SGDLS, CDR2 YYNGEE. The CDR3, as DNA: TGTGCCAGCAGCAATAATCTAGCTAACTATGGCTACACCTTC. Encoded protein: CASSNNLANYGYTF.

The J gene is TRBJ2-7, the V gene TRBV7-2; 9 bases are a match to TRBD2. The CDR3 has 15 residues. Germline V lookup: CDR1 SGHTA, CDR2 FQGNSA. Trimming cost V 4 bases and J 7 bases; bases outside gene matches: 11. The CDR3 region has the DNA TGTGCCAGCAGCTCTCTGGCGGGGGGGCCGGGGGAGCAGTACTTC. It encodes CASSSLAGGPGEQYF.

V usage is TRBV25-1 and J usage is TRBJ2-5, with TRBD1 matching 8 bases. This CDR3 contains 14 residues. Germline V gene data show CDR1 as MGHDK and CDR2 as SYGVNS. The trim removed 4 bases at V and 5 bases at J, leaving 6 bases unmatched. CDR3 protein: CASSGWTGLETQYF. In DNA, the CDR3 is TGTGCCAGCAGTGGCTGGACAGGGTTGGAGACCCAGTACTTC.

The table lists this clone with a few counts. In DNA form, the CDR3 reads TGCGCCAGCAGCCTCCGGACAGGGCTTTTTCCCTCCTACGAGCAGTACTTC. It translates to CASSLRTGLFPSYEQYF. This sequence joins TRBV10-2 and TRBJ2-7; 8 bases align to TRBD1. Trimming took 6 bases from V and 0 from J; bases not matched to a gene: 13. This CDR3 comprises 17 residues. Per germline, CDR1 WSHSY and CDR2 SAAADI.

The gene calls are TRBV6-5 and TRBJ2-5, with TRBD1 as a possible D gene (5 bases). Germline CDR1 is MNHEY and CDR2 is SVGAGI. The CDR3 has 15 amino acids. V was cut by 2 bases and J by 5 bases, with 15 bases left in between. The CDR3 loop reads CASSYGIRGRETQYF. CDR3 sequence (DNA): TGTGCCAGCAGTTACGGGATAAGGGGTCGGGAGACCCAGTACTTC.

The chain links TRBV5-1 to TRBJ2-3; 8 bases line up with TRBD2. J gave up 2 bases and V 0 bases, and 8 bases lay outside the gene matches. The CDR3 consists of 17 residues. Germline V gene lookup returns CDR1 SGHRS and CDR2 YFSETQ. CDR3 sequence reads: CASSLAGGSGDTDTQYF. As DNA, the CDR3 is TGCGCCAGCAGCTTGGCAGGAGGTAGCGGGGACACAGATACGCAGTATTTT. The variable domain in full, with the rest retrieved from reference TRBV5-1 and TRBJ2-3, is KAGVTQTPRYLIKTRGQQVTLSCSPISGHRSVSWYQQTPGQGLQFLFEYFSETQRNKGNFPGRFSGRQFSNSRSEMNVSTLELGDSALYLCASSLAGGSGDTDTQYFGPGTRLTVL.